These T cell receptor beta chains were read from a single sample in a study of Tregs in tolerant kidney transplant recipients. Clones were sequenced by immunoSEQ multiplex PCR, and TCRdb holds only the in-frame ones, with some missing. The sample consists of 65,000 to 85,000 clones, more than 85% of them appearing once. The sample in question was CD4+ T cells from blood (PBMCs), obtained 24 months after the transplant. Every receptor here comes from a human patient who received a combined kidney and bone marrow transplant. These T cells may partly come from the graft donor. CDR3s include the opening cysteine and the closing phenylalanine or tryptophan. D genes are given only for firm matches. The size of a clone is reported for some rows only, either as once, few or many, or as a class for expanded clones.

CDR3 length | clone size | D gene | J gene | V gene | CDR3 protein | CDR3 DNA
12 | NA | NA | TRBJ2-7 | TRBV5-1 | CASSSTRYEQYF | TGCGCCAGCAGCTCGACTAGGTACGAGCAGTACTTC
14 | NA | TRBD1 | TRBJ1-2 | TRBV5-4 | CASSRDSANYGYTF | TGTGCCAGCAGCCGGGACAGCGCTAACTATGGCTACACCTTC
20 | NA | TRBD1 | TRBJ2-6 | TRBV14 | CASSRTGLSIALSGANVLTF | TGTGCCAGCAGCCGGACAGGTTTGTCCATTGCCCTATCTGGGGCCAACGTCCTGACTTTC
12 | NA | TRBD1 | TRBJ2-2 | TRBV2 | CASREQGGELFF | TGTGCCAGCAGAGAACAGGGGGGGGAGCTGTTTTTT
16 | NA | NA | TRBJ1-2 | TRBV5-4 | CASSPKTAHQPYGYTF | TGTGCCAGCAGTCCAAAGACAGCCCATCAACCCTATGGCTACACCTTC
16 | NA | NA | TRBJ1-6 | TRBV19 | CASSLTGYTYNSPLHF | TGTGCCAGTAGCCTAACAGGGTACACCTATAATTCACCCCTCCACTTT
13 | NA | TRBD1 | TRBJ1-2 | TRBV29-1 | CSVVRNRGHGYTF | TGCAGCGTTGTGAGGAACAGGGGTCATGGCTACACCTTC
15 | NA | NA | TRBJ2-3 | TRBV18 | CASSPGLLSTDTQYF | TGTGCCAGCTCACCAGGACTCCTAAGCACAGATACGCAGTATTTT
15 | NA | TRBD1 | TRBJ2-7 | TRBV9 | CASSAQSTGGYEQYF | TGTGCCAGCAGCGCCCAGTCGACAGGGGGCTACGAGCAGTACTTC
19 | NA | NA | TRBJ2-6 | TRBV15 | CATSRGLARVGSGANVLTF | TGTGCCACCAGCAGAGGGTTGGCCAGGGTAGGGTCTGGGGCCAACGTCCTGACTTTC
11 | NA | NA | TRBJ1-2 | TRBV21-1 | CASSDTYGYTF | TGTGCCAGCAGCGACACCTATGGCTACACCTTC
14 | NA | TRBD1 | TRBJ1-1 | TRBV18 | CASSGTGVNTEAFF | TGTGCCAGCTCAGGGACAGGGGTGAACACTGAAGCTTTCTTT
14 | NA | NA | TRBJ1-3 | TRBV27 | CASSRMGPGNTIYF | TGTGCCAGCAGCCGAATGGGGCCTGGAAACACCATATATTTT
14 | NA | NA | TRBJ1-4 | TRBV2 | CASSEKEIGEKLFF | TGTGCCAGCAGTGAAAAGGAGATTGGGGAAAAACTGTTTTTT
16 | NA | NA | TRBJ1-6 | TRBV30 | CAWSPLGGTTNSPLHF | TGTGCCTGGAGCCCGCTAGGGGGTACGACTAATTCACCCCTCCACTTT
16 | NA | TRBD1 | TRBJ1-1 | TRBV18 | CASSPPPDREGTEAFF | TGTGCCAGCTCACCACCCCCGGACAGGGAGGGGACTGAAGCTTTCTTT
14 | NA | NA | TRBJ2-7 | TRBV5-4 | CASSLWGTAYEQYF | TGTGCCAGCAGCTTGTGGGGGACTGCCTACGAGCAGTATTTC
16 | NA | TRBD2 | TRBJ2-1 | TRBV5-4 | CASSSGLAGGYNEQFF | TGTGCCAGCAGCTCGGGACTAGCGGGAGGATACAATGAGCAGTTCTTC
15 | NA | NA | TRBJ1-6 | TRBV27 | CASSLDSIYNSPLHF | TGTGCCAGCAGTCTGGACAGTATCTATAATTCACCCCTCCACTTT
15 | NA | NA | TRBJ1-5 | TRBV7-9 | CASSSDGRTNQPQHF | TGTGCCAGCAGCTCGGACGGACGGACTAATCAGCCCCAGCATTTT
13 | NA | TRBD1 | TRBJ1-2 | TRBV7-2 | CASSLGQNYGYTF | TGTGCCAGCAGCTTGGGACAGAACTATGGCTACACCTTC
15 | NA | TRBD2 | TRBJ2-4 | TRBV5-8 | CASSLRGGAQNIQYF | TGTGCCAGCAGCTTGCGCGGGGGGGCCCAAAACATTCAGTACTTC
14 | NA | TRBD2 | TRBJ2-7 | TRBV6-5 | CASSSGIAGDEQYF | TGTGCCAGCAGTTCAGGGATAGCGGGCGACGAGCAGTACTTC
13 | NA | NA | TRBJ2-5 | TRBV19 | CASSMRVRETQYF | TGTGCCAGTAGTATGAGGGTACGAGAGACCCAGTACTTC
15 | NA | TRBD2 | TRBJ2-3 | TRBV28 | CASTLGSLAGVPQYF | TGTGCCAGCACCCTCGGGTCTTTAGCGGGAGTACCGCAGTATTTT
18 | NA | TRBD1 | TRBJ2-6 | TRBV9 | CASSITGGVGTGANVLTF | TGTGCCAGCAGTATTACAGGGGGCGTCGGTACTGGGGCCAACGTCCTGACTTTC
13 | NA | NA | TRBJ1-1 | TRBV6-1 | CATTAGGAVFAFF | TGTGCCACGACCGCGGGGGGGGCAGTTTTCGCTTTCTTT
17 | NA | NA | TRBJ2-7 | TRBV4-3 | CASSQALSTASSYEQYF | TGCGCCAGCAGCCAAGCCCTATCAACGGCTAGCTCCTACGAGCAGTACTTC
13 | NA | NA | TRBJ2-5 | TRBV29-1 | CSVMGLNWETQYF | TGCAGCGTGATGGGCTTAAACTGGGAGACCCAGTACTTC
15 | NA | TRBD1 | TRBJ2-2 | TRBV5-1 | CASSPGTASTGELFF | TGCGCCAGCAGCCCCGGGACAGCCAGTACCGGGGAGCTGTTTTTT
13 | once | NA | TRBJ1-5 | TRBV18 | CASSQGRNQPQHF | TGTGCCAGCTCACAGGGGAGGAATCAGCCCCAGCATTTT
13 | NA | TRBD2 | TRBJ2-5 | TRBV6-5 | CASNPSGRETQYF | TGTGCCAGCAATCCTAGCGGGAGAGAGACCCAGTACTTC
13 | NA | NA | TRBJ2-5 | TRBV5-4 | CASSFRDVGTQYF | TGTGCCAGCAGCTTCAGGGATGTCGGGACCCAGTACTTC
15 | NA | TRBD1 | TRBJ1-5 | TRBV6-1 | CASSEAGQFNQPQHF | TGTGCCAGCAGTGAAGCGGGACAGTTCAATCAGCCCCAGCATTTT
14 | NA | TRBD2 | TRBJ2-5 | TRBV9 | CASSPGLATETQYF | TGTGCCAGCAGCCCGGGACTAGCGACAGAGACCCAGTACTTC
14 | NA | NA | TRBJ2-7 | TRBV30 | CAWGWREWSYEQYF | TGTGCCTGGGGGTGGAGAGAGTGGTCCTACGAGCAGTACTTC
14 | NA | NA | TRBJ1-2 | TRBV7-8 | CASSLVQSNYGYTF | TGTGCCAGCAGCTTAGTACAGTCTAACTATGGCTACACCTTC
14 | NA | NA | TRBJ2-1 | TRBV7-9 | CASSLARTDNEQFF | TGTGCCAGCAGCTTAGCCCGTACAGACAATGAGCAGTTCTTC
16 | NA | NA | TRBJ1-3 | TRBV14 | CASSPIRGVTGNTIYF | TGTGCCAGCAGCCCAATACGGGGTGTGACTGGAAACACCATATATTTT
13 | once | NA | TRBJ2-7 | TRBV10-3 | CAIRGHGNYEQYF | TGTGCCATCAGGGGACACGGGAACTACGAGCAGTACTTC
14 | NA | NA | TRBJ1-2 | TRBV14 | CASSQAYRPYGYTF | TGTGCCAGCAGCCAAGCGTACAGACCTTATGGCTACACCTTC
16 | NA | TRBD2 | TRBJ2-2 | TRBV7-7 | CASSPNPGLATGELFF | TGTGCCAGCAGCCCAAATCCGGGACTAGCCACCGGGGAGCTGTTTTTT
14 | NA | NA | TRBJ2-5 | TRBV4-1 | CASSQLGGSETQYF | TGCGCCAGCAGCCAATTAGGGGGATCTGAGACCCAGTACTTC
11 | few | NA | TRBJ1-4 | TRBV6-1 | CASQGREKLFF | TGTGCCAGCCAGGGGCGGGAAAAACTGTTTTTT
17 | NA | TRBD2 | TRBJ2-3 | TRBV5-5 | CASSRTLLAGGADTQYF | TGTGCCAGCAGCAGAACATTACTAGCGGGGGGTGCAGATACGCAGTATTTT
13 | NA | NA | TRBJ2-7 | TRBV7-9 | CASSRQFAYEQYF | TGTGCCAGCAGCCGACAGTTTGCCTACGAGCAGTACTTC
14 | NA | NA | TRBJ1-1 | TRBV11-3 | CASSFDSMNTEAFF | TGTGCCAGCAGCTTCGACAGCATGAACACTGAAGCTTTCTTT
14 | NA | TRBD1 | TRBJ2-7 | TRBV5-4 | CASSSRDRGDEQYF | TGTGCCAGCAGCTCCCGGGACAGGGGTGACGAGCAGTACTTC
15 | NA | TRBD1 | TRBJ2-7 | TRBV4-2 | CASSHRTGSSYEQYF | TGTGCCAGCAGCCACAGGACAGGGAGCTCCTACGAGCAGTACTTC
13 | NA | TRBD1 | TRBJ2-1 | TRBV7-2 | CASSSTWDRELFF | TGTGCCAGCAGCTCTACTTGGGACAGGGAGCTGTTCTTC
17 | NA | TRBD1 | TRBJ2-3 | TRBV7-6 | CASSLGQGFHYTDTQYF | TGTGCCAGCAGCTTAGGACAGGGATTCCATTACACAGATACGCAGTATTTT
13 | few | NA | TRBJ1-1 | TRBV14 | CASSQEMNTEAFF | TGTGCCAGCAGCCAGGAGATGAACACTGAAGCTTTCTTT
18 | NA | TRBD2 | TRBJ2-7 | TRBV6-1 | CASSDFPGLAGASYEQYF | TGTGCCAGCAGTGACTTCCCGGGACTAGCGGGGGCCTCCTACGAGCAGTACTTC
12 | once | NA | TRBJ1-1 | TRBV7-9 | CASSLEHSEAFF | TGTGCCAGCAGCTTAGAACACAGTGAAGCTTTCTTT
16 | NA | TRBD2 | TRBJ2-1 | TRBV9 | CASSVAAGLAGNEQFF | TGTGCCAGCAGCGTAGCTGCGGGACTAGCGGGGAATGAGCAGTTCTTC